This T cell receptor (beta chain) is from a study of identical twins. Study-level findings and limits: Out-of-frame alpha sequences shared by twins were enriched for low generation probability. Modeled out-of-frame TCR alpha sharing in monozygotic twins fell below observed levels.

TCRdb used MiXCR to reprocess the 5' RACE reads, holding one entry per CDR3 protein. The repertoire holds some 250,000 distinct CDR3 sequences, with around 6.5% as singletons. J gave up 5 bases and V 11 bases, and 10 bases lay outside the gene matches. This CDR3 comprises 14 residues. The germline V gene has CDR1 MNHNS and CDR2 SASEGT. This clonotype was seen a few times. The antigen is undetermined. A further study also used this sample, focusing on T cells expressing NK-cell markers. That paper adds: One of eight sequenced donors was HCMV-seronegative; the other seven were seropositive. The CD3+CD56-NKG2C+ fraction of a handful of donors was likewise dominated by these clonotypes.

The J gene is TRBJ2-3, the V gene TRBV6-1, with 10 positions matching TRBD2. The sample comprised CD8+ T cells sorted from blood. The clonotype comes from a young woman in good health. CDR3 loop: CAGASGRLGDTQYF. The CDR3 DNA reads TGTGCCGGGGCTAGCGGGAGATTAGGAGATACGCAGTATTTT.